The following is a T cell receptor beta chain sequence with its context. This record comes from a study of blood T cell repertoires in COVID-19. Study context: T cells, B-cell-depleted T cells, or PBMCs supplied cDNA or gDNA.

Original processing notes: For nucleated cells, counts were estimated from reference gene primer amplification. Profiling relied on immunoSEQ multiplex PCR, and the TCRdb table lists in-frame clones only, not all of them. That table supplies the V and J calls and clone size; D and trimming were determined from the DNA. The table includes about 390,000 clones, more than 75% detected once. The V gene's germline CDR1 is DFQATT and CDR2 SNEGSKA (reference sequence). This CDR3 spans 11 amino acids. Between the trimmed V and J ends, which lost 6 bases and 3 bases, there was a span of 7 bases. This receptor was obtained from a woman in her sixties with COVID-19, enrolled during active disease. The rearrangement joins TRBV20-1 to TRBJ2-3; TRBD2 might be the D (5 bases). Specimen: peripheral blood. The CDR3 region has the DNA TGCAGTGCAAGGAGGACAGATACGCAGTATTTT. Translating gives CSARRTDTQYF.